This section outlines one T cell receptor (beta chain) sequence together with its context. This entry is derived from a study of cytomegalovirus exposure and HLA in healthy donors. The method was immunoSEQ multiplex PCR; TCRdb's version includes in-frame clones alone and lacks a portion of them. The sample records roughly 120,000 clones, roughly 90% being singletons. This CDR3 comprises 14 residues. The germline gives CDR1 SEHNR, CDR2 FQNEAQ (reference sequence). V was clipped by 5 bases and J by 3 bases; unmatched bases: 4. This chain connects TRBV7-9 to TRBJ2-1, with 7 bases matching TRBD2. Sequencing was performed on PBMCs. The receptor was derived from a man aged 25-45 years in good health and CMV-seronegative. The CDR3 region is CASSHRDYYNEQFF. The CDR3 DNA sequence: TGTGCCAGCAGCCACCGGGACTACTACAATGAGCAGTTCTTC. Full variable domain (rest looked up from reference TRBV7-9 and TRBJ2-1): DTGVSQNPRHKITKRGQNVTFRCDPISEHNRLYWYRQTLGQGPEFLTYFQNEAQLEKSRLLSDRFSAERPKGSFSTLEIQRTEQGDSAMYLCASSHRDYYNEQFFGPGTRLTVL.